One and the same sample provided the 14 T cell receptor beta chains below, sequenced in a study of somatic reversion in DOCK8 deficiency. One-step amplicon PCR with EuroClonality-NGS primers amplified TRB from roughly 0.1 ug genomic DNA. TCRdb called the multiplex PCR reads again in MiXCR, with one record for every CDR3 protein. The data hold more than 1,300 distinct CDR3 sequences, with approximately 17% observed a single time. The sample taken for sequencing was blood. These TCRs come from a human donor with DOCK8 deficiency.

This clonotype was found many times. The chain recombines TRBV27 with TRBJ1-1; the D is unclear. The CDR3 sequence is 13 residues long. The germline CDR1 and CDR2 sequences are MNHEY and SMNVEV (reference sequence). V lost 5 bases, J lost 3 bases, and 10 bases lay in between. DNA of the CDR3: TGTGCCAGCAGTCTCGACATAGACACTGAAGCTTTCTTT. Translating gives CASSLDIDTEAFF.

This clonotype came up a few times. The chain is built from TRBV7-2 and TRBJ2-3; 10 bases match TRBD2. Germline V gene sequence: CDR1 SGHTA, CDR2 FQGNSA. The CDR3 spans 16 residues. With V trimmed by 4 bases and J by 4 bases, 8 bases remained unmatched. The CDR3 bases are TGTGCCAGCAGCTCCCAGACGCTAGCGGGGGCAGATACGCAGTATTTT. This translates into CASSSQTLAGADTQYF.

This clonotype was seen repeatedly, ten times or more. This sequence joins TRBV19 and TRBJ1-6, with 10 nucleotides matching TRBD1. V shed 5 bases, J shed 10 bases, and the junction held 11 bases outside the gene matches. CDR1 and CDR2 (germline): LNHDA, SQIVND (reference sequence). This CDR3 has 16 amino acids. CDR3 DNA sequence: TGTGCCAGTAGTCCTGAGGACAGGGGGAAACGGTCACCCCTCCACTTT. This encodes CASSPEDRGKRSPLHF.

A few counts support this clonotype. The junction departs from the called germline gene at one end, perhaps through a read error. The rearrangement joins TRBV2 to TRBJ2-7; 9 bases line up with TRBD1. Germline CDR1 is SNHLY and CDR2 is FYNNEI. This CDR3 has 14 residues. The CDR3 loop is CVSLRDRESYEQYF. The CDR3 nucleotides read TGTGTCAGCTTACGGGACAGGGAAAGTTACGAGCAGTACTTC. The variable domain in full, completed from reference TRBV2 and TRBJ2-7, reads EPEVTQTPSHQVTQMGQEVILRCVPISNHLYFYWYRQILGQKVEFLVSFYNNEISEKSEIFDDQFSVERPDGSNFTLKIRSTKLEDSAMYFCVSLRDRESYEQYFGPGTRLTVT.

The chain has TRBV25-1 and TRBJ1-1; D is unresolved. Trimming removed 3 bases from V and 5 bases from J, with 13 bases in between. This CDR3 has 14 amino acids. The germline gives CDR1 MGHDK, CDR2 SYGVNS. The CDR3 coding sequence is TGTGCCAGCAGTGAGCCATCCCTCCAGACTGAAGCTTTCTTT. Translated, it gives CASSEPSLQTEAFF.

This rearrangement joins TRBV30 to TRBJ1-2; 8 bases map to TRBD1. CDR3 length: 13 amino acids. With 3 bases clipped from V and 4 bases from J, the junction kept 4 bases outside the gene matches. CDR1 and CDR2 (germline): GTSNPN, SVGIG (reference sequence). CDR3 sequence: CAWRNDRGYGYTF. The CDR3 DNA reads as TGTGCCTGGAGAAACGACAGGGGCTATGGCTACACCTTC.

This clonotype was found a few times. A single base separates this from a much larger clone, so it may be a read error. The chain recombines TRBV20-1 with TRBJ1-2; D gene uncertain. The CDR3 extends over 14 amino acids. Trimming cost V 1 base and J 6 bases, with 15 bases left between them. Germline V gene data show CDR1 as DFQATT and CDR2 as SNEGSKA (reference sequence). The DNA of the CDR3 is TGCAGTGCTAGAGGCATACAACTCTCCCATGGCTACACCTTC. As protein: CSARGIQLSHGYTF.

This clonotype ranks as medium-sized. The V gene is TRBV3-1, the J gene TRBJ1-1; tentatively, D is TRBD1 (5 bases). V lost 3 bases to trimming and J lost 11 bases, with 19 bases between them. The length of the CDR3 is 14 residues. CDR1 and CDR2 from the germline V gene are LGHDT and YNNKEL (reference sequence). CDR3 coding DNA: TGTGCCAGCAGCCATGCTCCGGGACCCTCACTGGCTTTCTTT. It specifies CASSHAPGPSLAFF.

At least ten counts were recorded for this clonotype. The chain is built from TRBV28 and TRBJ1-2; TRBD1 aligns across 9 bases. Germline V gene data show CDR1 as MDHEN and CDR2 as SYDVKM. The V gene end was trimmed by 3 bases and the J gene end by 5 bases; junction bases not matched to a gene: 7. This CDR3 is built from 15 residues. The CDR3 is CASSLGTGTPYGYTF. The CDR3 region has the DNA TGTGCCAGCAGTTTGGGGACAGGGACGCCTTATGGCTACACCTTC.

There are many counts of this clonotype. The genes are TRBV7-9 and TRBJ1-1, with a possible D match to TRBD1 (5 bases). The CDR3 is 12 residues long. V lost 2 bases to trimming and J lost 8 bases, with 9 bases between them. Germline CDR1 reads SEHNR; CDR2 reads FQNEAQ (reference sequence). Here the CDR3 DNA reads TGTGCCAGCAGCTTACAGGGTTTGGAAGCTTTCTTT. It encodes CASSLQGLEAFF.

Relative to its sample, this clonotype is medium-sized (0.01 to 0.1%). The J gene is TRBJ1-1, the V gene TRBV7-9; D not resolved. This CDR3 region has 14 residues. V was shortened by 2 bases and J by 1 base, with 8 bases between the two germline ends. Germline CDR1 is SEHNR and CDR2 is FQNEAQ (reference sequence). Here the CDR3 reads CASSLMGANTEAFF. In DNA form, the CDR3 reads TGTGCCAGCAGCTTAATGGGTGCGAACACTGAAGCTTTCTTT. The whole variable domain, remainder taken from reference TRBV7-9 and TRBJ1-1, is DTGVSQNPRHKITKRGQNVTFRCDPISEHNRLYWYRQTLGQGPEFLTYFQNEAQLEKSRLLSDRFSAERPKGSFSTLEIQRTEQGDSAMYLCASSLMGANTEAFFGQGTRLTVV.

This clonotype turned up a few times. The V and J genes are TRBV5-4 and TRBJ1-3; TRBD1 agrees at 8 bases. CDR1 is SGHNT and CDR2 is YYREEE in the germline V gene (reference sequence). There are 16 residues in the CDR3. Trimming took 2 bases from V and 4 from J; bases not matched to a gene: 8. The CDR3 region has the DNA TGTGCCAGCAGCTTCCGACAGGGGAGAGGAGGAAACACCATATATTTT. This sequence encodes CASSFRQGRGGNTIYF.

This rearrangement joins TRBV7-8 to TRBJ2-7, with D possibly being TRBD1 or TRBD2 (5 bases each). The CDR3 length is 15 residues. Germline values: CDR1 SGHVS, CDR2 FQNEAQ. Trimming cost V 2 bases and J 3 bases, with 14 bases left between them. CDR3 nucleotide sequence: TGTGCCAGCAGCTTAAGGGCCAGGGAGAACTACGAGCAGTACTTC. Residues: CASSLRARENYEQYF. Full variable domain (outside the CDR3, taken from reference TRBV7-8 and TRBJ2-7): GAGVSQSPRYKVAKRGQDVALRCDPISGHVSLFWYQQALGQGPEFLTYFQNEAQLDKSGLPSDRFFAERPEGSVSTLKIQRTQQEDSAVYLCASSLRARENYEQYFGPGTRLTVT.

Here the CDR3 reads CATSGSDGNTEAFF. The CDR3 nucleotides are TGTGCCACCAGTGGTTCAGACGGGAACACTGAAGCTTTCTTT. This chain joins TRBV24-1 and TRBJ1-1; D gene unclear. The germline V gene encodes CDR1 KGHDR and CDR2 SFDVKD. The CDR3 is 14 amino acids. The V end lost 5 bases, the J end lost 1 base, and 10 bases lay between the germline ends.